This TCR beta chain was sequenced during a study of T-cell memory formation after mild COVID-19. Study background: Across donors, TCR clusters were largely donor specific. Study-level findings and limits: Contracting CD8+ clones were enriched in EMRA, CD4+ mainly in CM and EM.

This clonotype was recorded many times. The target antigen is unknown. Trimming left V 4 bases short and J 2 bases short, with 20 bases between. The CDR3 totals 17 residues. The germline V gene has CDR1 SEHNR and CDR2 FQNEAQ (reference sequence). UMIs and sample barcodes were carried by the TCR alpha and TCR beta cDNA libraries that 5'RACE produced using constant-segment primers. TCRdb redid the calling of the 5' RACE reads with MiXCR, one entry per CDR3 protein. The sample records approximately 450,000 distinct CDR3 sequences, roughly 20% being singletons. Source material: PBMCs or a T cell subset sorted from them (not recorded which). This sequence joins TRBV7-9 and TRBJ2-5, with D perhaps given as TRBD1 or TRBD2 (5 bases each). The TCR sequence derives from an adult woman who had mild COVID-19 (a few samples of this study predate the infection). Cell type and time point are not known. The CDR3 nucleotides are TGTGCCAGCAGCTATTCAGCGAGGGGCGGGCAACAAGAGACCCAGTACTTC. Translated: CASSYSARGGQQETQYF.